The next 5 T cell receptor beta chains were all read from a single sample in a study of T cells in Graves' hyperthyroidism and ophthalmopathy. Researchers amplified the TCR beta CDR3 regions from RNA transcripts. The study used the HTBI primer set for a first-round RT-PCR of the TCR CDR3. TCRdb analysed the multiplex PCR reads with MiXCR anew, one entry per CDR3 protein. The sample lists more than 500,000 distinct CDR3 sequences; about 17% were seen once. Sequencing was done on a sample of blood. The receptors shown here come from a woman in her 30s with Graves' hyperthyroidism.

This chain joins TRBV5-6 and TRBJ1-5, with unresolved D. V shed 0 bases and J shed 3 bases, with 7 bases lying between them. This CDR3 region has 14 residues. CDR1 and CDR2 from the germline V gene are SGHDT and YYEEEE. CDR3 coding DNA: TGTGCCAGCAGCTTGGGGGATGTCAATCAGCCCCAGCATTTT. Residues: CASSLGDVNQPQHF.

This clonotype was seen repeatedly, ten times or more. The chain uses TRBV5-1 and TRBJ1-1; D call uncertain. The ends were cut back, 2 bases at V and 4 bases at J, with 12 bases in the middle. This CDR3 has 14 amino acids. Germline lookup yields CDR1 SGHRS and CDR2 YFSETQ. As DNA, the CDR3 is TGCGCCAGCAGCTTACCGGGAACTGGCACTGAAGCTTTCTTT. Translated, it gives CASSLPGTGTEAFF. The whole variable domain, remainder taken from reference TRBV5-1 and TRBJ1-1, is KAGVTQTPRYLIKTRGQQVTLSCSPISGHRSVSWYQQTPGQGLQFLFEYFSETQRNKGNFPGRFSGRQFSNSRSEMNVSTLELGDSALYLCASSLPGTGTEAFFGQGTRLTVV.

V is TRBV3-1 and J is TRBJ2-5; TRBD2 matches at 8 bases. CDR1 and CDR2 (germline): LGHDT, YNNKEL (reference sequence). This CDR3 spans 15 amino acids. V trimming: 8 bases; J trimming: 2 bases; junction bases outside the gene matches: 10. The CDR3 loop is CASVTSGEPQETQYF. CDR3 coding DNA: TGTGCCAGCGTAACTAGCGGAGAGCCTCAAGAGACCCAGTACTTC.

The V gene is TRBV11-2, the J gene TRBJ2-1; 11 bases line up with TRBD2. J gave up 5 bases and V 1 base, and 4 bases lay outside the gene matches. Germline CDR1 and CDR2: SGHAT and FQNNGV. The CDR3 runs 16 residues. CDR3 in amino acids: CASSLGLAGRNNEQFF. The CDR3 nucleotides read TGTGCCAGCAGCTTAGGACTAGCGGGACGGAACAATGAGCAGTTCTTC.

The chain employs TRBV18 and TRBJ2-1; possible D gene TRBD2, 6 bases. Trimming removed 6 bases at V and 9 bases at J, with 15 bases between. This CDR3 is built from 13 residues. Per germline, CDR1 KGHSH and CDR2 LQKENI. The CDR3 reads CASSSRDSTEQFF. In DNA form, the CDR3 reads TGTGCCAGCTCGAGTCGGGACTCTACTGAGCAGTTCTTC. The entire variable domain, with the rest obtained from reference TRBV18 and TRBJ2-1, is as follows: NAGVMQNPRHLVRRRGQEARLRCSPMKGHSHVYWYRQLPEEGLKFMVYLQKENIIDESGMPKERFSAEFPKEGPSILRIQQVVRGDSAAYFCASSSRDSTEQFFGPGTRLTVL.